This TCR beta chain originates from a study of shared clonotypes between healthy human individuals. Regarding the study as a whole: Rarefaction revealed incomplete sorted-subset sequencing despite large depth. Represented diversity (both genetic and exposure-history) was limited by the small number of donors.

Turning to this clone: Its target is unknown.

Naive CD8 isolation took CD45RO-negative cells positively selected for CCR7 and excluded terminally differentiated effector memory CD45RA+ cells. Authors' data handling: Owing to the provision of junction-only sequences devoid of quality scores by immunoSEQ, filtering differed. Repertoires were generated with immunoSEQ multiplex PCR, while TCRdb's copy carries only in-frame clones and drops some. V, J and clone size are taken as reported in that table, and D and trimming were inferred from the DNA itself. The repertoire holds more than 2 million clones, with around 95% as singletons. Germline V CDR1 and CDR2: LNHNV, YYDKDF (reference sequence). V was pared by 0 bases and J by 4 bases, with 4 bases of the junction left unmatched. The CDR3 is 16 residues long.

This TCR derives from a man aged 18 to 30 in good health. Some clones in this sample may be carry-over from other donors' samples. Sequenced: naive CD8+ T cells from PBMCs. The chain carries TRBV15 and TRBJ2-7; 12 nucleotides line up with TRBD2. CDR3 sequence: CATSRETSGRGYEQYF. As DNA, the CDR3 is TGTGCCACCAGCAGAGAGACTAGCGGGAGAGGATACGAGCAGTACTTC.